This T cell receptor (beta chain) derives from a study of T cell responses to AZD1222 COVID-19 vaccine. Regarding the study as a whole: There were vaccine-associated CD4 TCRs across spike, dominant at 160-218 and 743-854.

Assay: immunoSEQ multiplex PCR; the TCRdb copy retains only in-frame clones and omits some. The repertoire holds roughly 77,000 clones, roughly nine tenths seen once, with 5.2% in the top ten. The CDR3 is 11 amino acids. The V gene lost 3 bases and the J gene lost 7 bases, with 7 bases spanning the gap. Germline V CDR1 and CDR2: MDHEN, SYDVKM. With respect to this clone: The target antigen is unknown.

The sequence was collected from an adult in good health. The input for sequencing was peripheral blood, taken on day 0 of AZD1222 vaccination. V usage is TRBV28 and J usage is TRBJ2-7, with D unclear. In nucleotides, the CDR3 is TGTGCCAGCAGTTTTGTGGGGGAGCAGTACTTC. This encodes CASSFVGEQYF.